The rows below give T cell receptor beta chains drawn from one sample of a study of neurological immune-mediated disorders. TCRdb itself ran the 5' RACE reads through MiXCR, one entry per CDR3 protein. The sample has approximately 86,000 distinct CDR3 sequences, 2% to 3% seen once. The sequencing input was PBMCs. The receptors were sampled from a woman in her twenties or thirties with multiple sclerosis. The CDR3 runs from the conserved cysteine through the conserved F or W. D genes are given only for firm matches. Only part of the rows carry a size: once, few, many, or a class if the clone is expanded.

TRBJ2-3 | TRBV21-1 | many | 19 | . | CASSTSGRALSNSTDTQYF | TGTGCCAGCAGTACCAGCGGGAGGGCCTTGTCTAACAGCACAGATACGCAGTATTTT
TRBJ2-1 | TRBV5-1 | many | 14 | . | CASSLAPSGNEQFF | TGCGCCAGCAGCTTGGCCCCCTCGGGCAATGAGCAGTTCTTC
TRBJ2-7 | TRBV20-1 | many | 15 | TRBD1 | CLTGQGAKTSYEQYF | TGCCTCACGGGACAGGGCGCAAAAACCTCCTACGAGCAGTACTTC
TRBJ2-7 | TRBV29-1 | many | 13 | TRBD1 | CSGRDRASYEQYF | TGCAGCGGCCGGGACAGGGCCTCCTACGAGCAGTACTTC
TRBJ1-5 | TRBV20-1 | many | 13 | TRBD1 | CSAVGQGDQPQHF | TGCAGTGCTGTGGGACAGGGGGATCAGCCCCAGCATTTT
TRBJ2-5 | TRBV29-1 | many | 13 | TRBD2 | CSVRPSGQETQYF | TGCAGCGTTCGGCCTAGCGGACAAGAGACCCAGTACTTC
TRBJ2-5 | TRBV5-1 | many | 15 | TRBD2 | CASSHRSGGKETQYF | TGCGCCAGCAGCCACCGCAGCGGGGGGAAAGAGACCCAGTACTTC
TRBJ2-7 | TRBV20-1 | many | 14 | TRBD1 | CSATAGTGSYEQYF | TGCAGTGCCACAGCCGGGACAGGTTCCTACGAGCAGTACTTC
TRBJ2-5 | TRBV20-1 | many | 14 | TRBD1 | CSAGPQGARETQYF | TGCAGTGCTGGCCCACAGGGGGCGAGGGAGACCCAGTACTTC
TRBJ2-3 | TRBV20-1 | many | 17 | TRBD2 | CSAAASGLAGGVDTQYF | TGCAGTGCCGCTGCATCAGGACTAGCGGGAGGGGTAGATACGCAGTATTTT
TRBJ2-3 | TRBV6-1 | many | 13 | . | CASHTSSTDTQYF | TGTGCCAGCCATACTAGCAGCACAGATACGCAGTATTTT
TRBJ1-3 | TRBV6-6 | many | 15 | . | CASSIPETRGNTIYF | TGTGCCAGCAGCATTCCAGAGACCAGAGGAAACACCATATATTTT
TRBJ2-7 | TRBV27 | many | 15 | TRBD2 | CASKPRLAGLYEQYF | TGTGCCAGCAAACCACGCCTAGCGGGCCTTTACGAGCAGTACTTC
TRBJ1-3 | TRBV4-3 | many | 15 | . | CASSQDFGPGNTIYF | TGCGCCAGCAGCCAAGATTTCGGTCCTGGAAACACCATATATTTT
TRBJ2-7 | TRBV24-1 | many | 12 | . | CATSDMGYEQYF | TGTGCCACCAGTGATATGGGGTACGAGCAGTACTTC
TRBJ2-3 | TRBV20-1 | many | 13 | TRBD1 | CSAFRDRGDTQYF | TGCAGTGCTTTCCGGGACAGGGGAGATACGCAGTATTTT
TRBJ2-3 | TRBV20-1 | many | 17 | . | CSARVRGRGWITDTQYF | TGCAGTGCTAGAGTAAGGGGCAGGGGCTGGATCACAGATACGCAGTATTTT
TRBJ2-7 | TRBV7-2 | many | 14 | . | CASSPGDYSYEQYF | TGTGCCAGCAGCCCAGGGGACTACTCCTACGAGCAGTACTTC
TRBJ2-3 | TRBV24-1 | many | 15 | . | CATSRTSGMTDTQYF | TGTGCCACCAGTCGGACCTCGGGGATGACAGATACGCAGTATTTT
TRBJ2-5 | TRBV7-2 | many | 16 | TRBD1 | CASSPQGQIRLETQYF | TGTGCCAGCAGCCCCCAGGGACAGATTAGATTAGAGACCCAGTACTTC
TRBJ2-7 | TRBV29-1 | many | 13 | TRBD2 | CSVGTSGSTEQYF | TGCAGCGTTGGGACTAGCGGGAGTACCGAGCAGTACTTC
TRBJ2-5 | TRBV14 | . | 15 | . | CASSPVRGIQETQYF | TGTGCCAGCAGCCCCGTCCGGGGGATACAAGAGACCCAGTACTTC
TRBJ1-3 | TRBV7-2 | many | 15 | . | CASSVENFSGNTIYF | TGTGCCAGCAGCGTCGAAAATTTTTCTGGAAACACCATATATTTT
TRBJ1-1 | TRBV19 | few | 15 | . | CASSPGVPANTEAFF | TGTGCCAGTAGTCCCGGGGTCCCGGCGAACACTGAAGCTTTCTTT
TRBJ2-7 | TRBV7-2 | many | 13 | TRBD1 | CASSKDRNYEQYF | TGTGCCAGCAGCAAGGACAGGAACTACGAGCAGTACTTC
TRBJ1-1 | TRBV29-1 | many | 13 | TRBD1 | CSAQDRGNTEAFF | TGCAGCGCTCAAGACAGGGGGAACACTGAAGCTTTCTTT
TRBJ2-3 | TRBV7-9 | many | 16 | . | CASTQLPGLSTDTQYF | TGTGCCAGCACCCAACTCCCAGGGCTTAGCACAGATACGCAGTATTTT
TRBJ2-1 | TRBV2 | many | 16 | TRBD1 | CASSRTGVSSYNEQFF | TGTGCCAGCAGTCGGACAGGGGTCAGCTCCTACAATGAGCAGTTCTTC
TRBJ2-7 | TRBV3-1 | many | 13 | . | CASSHVGFYEQYF | TGTGCCAGCAGTCACGTCGGGTTCTACGAGCAGTACTTC
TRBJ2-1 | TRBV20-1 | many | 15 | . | CSAPFPGSSYNEQFF | TGCAGTGCTCCCTTCCCGGGGAGCTCCTACAATGAGCAGTTCTTC
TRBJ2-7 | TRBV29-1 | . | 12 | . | CSVGVGGYEQYF | TGCAGCGTCGGCGTGGGGGGCTACGAGCAGTACTTC
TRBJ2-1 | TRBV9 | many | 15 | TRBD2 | CASSVGASGDNEQFF | TGTGCCAGCAGCGTAGGGGCTAGCGGGGATAATGAGCAGTTCTTC
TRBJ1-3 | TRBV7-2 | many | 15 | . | CASSLDSGAGNTIYF | TGTGCCAGCAGCTTAGACTCAGGGGCTGGAAACACCATATATTTT
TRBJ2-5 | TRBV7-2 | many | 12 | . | CASSLRGETQYF | TGTGCCAGCAGCTTGAGGGGCGAGACCCAGTACTTC
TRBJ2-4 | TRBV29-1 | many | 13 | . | CSVAGTPSDIQYF | TGCAGCGTTGCCGGGACGCCCTCGGACATTCAGTACTTC
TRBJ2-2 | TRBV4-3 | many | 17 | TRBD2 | CASSQVLAGGPTGELFF | TGCGCCAGCAGCCAAGTCTTGGCGGGAGGGCCGACCGGGGAGCTGTTTTTT
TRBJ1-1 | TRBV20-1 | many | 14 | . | CSARDTTVGIGAFF | TGCAGTGCTAGAGATACCACGGTTGGTATTGGAGCTTTCTTT
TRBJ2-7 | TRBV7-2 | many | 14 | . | CASSLGQGVYEQYF | TGTGCCAGCAGCTTAGGGCAGGGTGTCTACGAGCAGTACTTC
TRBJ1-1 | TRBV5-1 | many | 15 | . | CASSWTTGSNTEAFF | TGCGCCAGCAGCTGGACAACAGGGTCAAACACTGAAGCTTTCTTT
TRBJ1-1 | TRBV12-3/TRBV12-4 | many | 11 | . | CASSFDHKAFF | TGTGCCAGCAGTTTTGATCACAAGGCTTTCTTT
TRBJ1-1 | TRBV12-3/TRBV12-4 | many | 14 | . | CASSLGTAPYEAFF | TGTGCCAGCAGTTTAGGGACAGCCCCGTATGAAGCTTTCTTT
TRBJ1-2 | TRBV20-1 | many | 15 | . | CSASETDFLNYGYTF | TGCAGTGCTAGTGAAACAGACTTTCTTAACTATGGCTACACCTTC
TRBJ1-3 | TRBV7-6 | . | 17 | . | CASSLGSGGASGNTIYF | TGTGCCAGCAGCTTAGGTTCCGGGGGGGCCTCTGGAAACACCATATATTTT
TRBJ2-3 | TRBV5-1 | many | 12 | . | CASRTNTDTQYF | TGCGCCAGCCGAACCAACACAGATACGCAGTATTTT
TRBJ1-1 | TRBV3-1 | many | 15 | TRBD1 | CASSQGQGAYTEAFF | TGTGCCAGCAGCCAAGGACAGGGGGCTTACACTGAAGCTTTCTTT
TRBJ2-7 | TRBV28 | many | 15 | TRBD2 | CASSTSGTLSYEQYF | TGTGCCAGCAGCACCAGCGGGACTCTCTCCTACGAGCAGTACTTC
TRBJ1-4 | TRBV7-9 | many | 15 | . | CASSLSGALGEKLFF | TGTGCCAGCAGCTTATCAGGGGCTCTGGGTGAAAAACTGTTTTTT
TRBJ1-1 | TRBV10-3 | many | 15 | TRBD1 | CAIRNRGPQNTEAFF | TGTGCCATCAGAAACAGGGGCCCCCAGAACACTGAAGCTTTCTTT
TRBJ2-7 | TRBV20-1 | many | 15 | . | CSARDQSTRTYEQYF | TGCAGTGCTAGAGACCAATCGACAAGGACCTACGAGCAGTACTTC
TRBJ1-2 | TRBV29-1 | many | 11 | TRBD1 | CSVRQGEGYTF | TGCAGCGTCAGACAGGGAGAGGGCTACACCTTC
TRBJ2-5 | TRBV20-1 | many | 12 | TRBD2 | CSATSGRETQYF | TGCAGTGCAACTAGCGGGAGAGAGACCCAGTACTTC
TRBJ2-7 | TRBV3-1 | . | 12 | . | CAISLRAYEQYF | TGTGCCATCAGCCTCAGGGCCTACGAGCAGTACTTC
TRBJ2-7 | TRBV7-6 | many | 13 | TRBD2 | CASSRSGRDEQYF | TGTGCCAGCAGCCGTAGCGGGAGGGACGAGCAGTACTTC
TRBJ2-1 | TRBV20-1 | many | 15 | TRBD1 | CSASPFRRQGDEQFF | TGCAGTGCTAGCCCCTTCAGACGACAGGGGGATGAGCAGTTCTTC
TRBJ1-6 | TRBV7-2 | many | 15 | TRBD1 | CASSSGTVGNSPLHF | TGTGCCAGCAGCTCGGGGACAGTGGGCAATTCACCCCTCCACTTT
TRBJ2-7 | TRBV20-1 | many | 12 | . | CSGGWGTYEQYF | TGCAGTGGGGGGTGGGGCACGTACGAGCAGTACTTC
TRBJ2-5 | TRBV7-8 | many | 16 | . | CASSQASLRGQETQYF | TGTGCCAGCAGCCAGGCGTCCCTTCGGGGTCAAGAGACCCAGTACTTC